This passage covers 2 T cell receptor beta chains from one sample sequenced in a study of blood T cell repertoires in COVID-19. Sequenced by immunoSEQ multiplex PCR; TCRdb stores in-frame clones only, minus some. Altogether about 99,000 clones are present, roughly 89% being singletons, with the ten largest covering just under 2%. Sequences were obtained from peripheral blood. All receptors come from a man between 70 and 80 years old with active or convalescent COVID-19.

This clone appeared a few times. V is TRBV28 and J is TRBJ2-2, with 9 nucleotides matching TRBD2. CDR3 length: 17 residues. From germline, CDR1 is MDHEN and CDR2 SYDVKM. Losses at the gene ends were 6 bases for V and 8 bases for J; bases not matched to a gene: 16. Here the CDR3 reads CASSTSRASGVQGELFF. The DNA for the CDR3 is TGTGCCAGCAGCACTTCTAGGGCTAGCGGGGTCCAAGGGGAGCTGTTTTTT.

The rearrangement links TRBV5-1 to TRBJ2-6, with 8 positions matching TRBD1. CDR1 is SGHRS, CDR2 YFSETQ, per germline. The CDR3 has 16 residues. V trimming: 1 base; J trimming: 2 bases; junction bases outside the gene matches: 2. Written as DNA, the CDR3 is TGCGCCAGCAGCTTGCCGGACAGGGCTGGGGCCAACGTCCTGACTTTC. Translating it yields CASSLPDRAGANVLTF. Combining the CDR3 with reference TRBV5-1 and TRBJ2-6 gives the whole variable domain KAGVTQTPRYLIKTRGQQVTLSCSPISGHRSVSWYQQTPGQGLQFLFEYFSETQRNKGNFPGRFSGRQFSNSRSEMNVSTLELGDSALYLCASSLPDRAGANVLTFGAGSRLTVL.